A single sample gave rise to the 27 T cell receptor beta chains below, sequenced in a study of blood T cells in healthy people across ages. A second PCR, run for roughly 7 to 12 cycles, used a sample-barcoded 5' primer plus a J-beta primer mix. In TCRdb, the 5' RACE reads were re-called with MiXCR into one record per CDR3 protein. The profile shows around 1.1 million distinct CDR3 sequences, approximately 38% of them singletons. Sequencing was carried out using blood. The receptors derive from a young man in good health.

The chain employs TRBV27 and TRBJ1-2; 11 bases are shared with TRBD1. The V and J ends lost 5 bases and 0 bases, in that order; junction bases with no gene match: 8. From germline, CDR1 is MNHEY and CDR2 SMNVEV (reference sequence). This CDR3 is built from 17 residues. This chain's CDR3 is CASSTRTGGKANYGYTF. CDR3 DNA sequence: TGTGCCAGCAGTACAAGGACAGGGGGCAAAGCTAACTATGGCTACACCTTC.

This clonotype was recorded a few times. The chain carries TRBV12-3 or TRBV12-4 and TRBJ2-3, with 7 bases aligning to TRBD1. The V segment lost 1 base and the J segment 2 bases; nucleotides outside the gene matches: 9. This CDR3 contains 17 residues. The CDR3 nucleotides are TGTGCCAGCAGTTTAGTTCTAGGGGACAGTTTCACAGATACGCAGTATTTT. As protein: CASSLVLGDSFTDTQYF.

The chain carries TRBV7-2 and TRBJ2-1; D possibly corresponds to TRBD1 (5 bases). The V gene's germline CDR1 is SGHTA and CDR2 FQGNSA. CDR3 length: 18 residues. V lost 5 bases, J lost 0 bases, and 20 bases lay in between. The CDR3 DNA follows: TGTGCCAGCAGCCCCGACAGTTTCACCTTCAGCTCCTACAATGAGCAGTTCTTC. This sequence encodes CASSPDSFTFSSYNEQFF.

V usage is TRBV24-1 and J usage is TRBJ1-2, with 8 bases fitting TRBD1. V gave up 7 bases and J gave up 4 bases; unmatched junction bases: 4. The CDR3 spans 13 residues. CDR1 is KGHDR, CDR2 SFDVKD, per germline. In DNA, the CDR3 is TGTGCCACCAGCCGACAGGGGTCCTATGGCTACACCTTC. This encodes CATSRQGSYGYTF.

This clonotype was picked up many times. The chain couples TRBV2 to TRBJ2-3; 8 nucleotides line up with TRBD1. Unmatched junction bases numbered 7, after V lost 8 bases and J lost 3 bases. CDR1 is SNHLY, CDR2 FYNNEI, per germline. CDR3 length equals 14 residues. CDR3 DNA sequence: TGTGCCAGCCATGACAGGGGCTCGACAGATACGCAGTATTTT. Its protein product is CASHDRGSTDTQYF.

The chain couples TRBV12-3 or TRBV12-4 to TRBJ1-6, with unresolved D. The V end lost 7 bases, the J end lost 7 bases, and 8 bases lay between the germline ends. The CDR3 is 12 residues long. Here the CDR3 DNA reads TGTGCCAGCACCCGGGCAAATTCACCCCTCCACTTT. Translated, it gives CASTRANSPLHF.

This clonotype was seen a few times. The V and J genes are TRBV29-1 and TRBJ1-1; 7 bases align to TRBD1. The CDR3 has 14 residues. Germline V gives CDR1 SQVTM, CDR2 ANQGSEA. V dropped 8 bases and J dropped 3; count of bases not matched to a gene: 12. This CDR3 is CSSQGQGGDTEAFF. Here the CDR3 DNA reads TGCAGCTCTCAAGGGCAGGGGGGGGACACTGAAGCTTTCTTT.

In this sample, this clonotype turned up a few times. The chain is built from TRBV10-3 and TRBJ2-1; D possibly corresponds to TRBD2 (7 bases). The CDR3 is 15 residues long. V was pared by 7 bases and J by 4 bases, with 17 bases between. Germline values: CDR1 ENHRY, CDR2 SYGVKD. This CDR3 reads CAINSGGGLYNEQFF. CDR3 in DNA: TGTGCCATCAATTCTGGCGGGGGCCTATACAATGAGCAGTTCTTC.

This clonotype has more than one count but fewer than ten. This chain links TRBV28 with TRBJ2-3; D remains unclear. The CDR3 loop spans 16 amino acids. V was trimmed by 5 bases and J by 2 bases, leaving 17 bases between them. Germline CDR1 and CDR2: MDHEN and SYDVKM. Here the CDR3 reads CASSRWEAPLTDTQYF. The CDR3 coding sequence is TGTGCCAGCAGTAGGTGGGAAGCCCCCCTCACAGATACGCAGTATTTT.

The chain employs TRBV14 and TRBJ2-3, with unresolved D. V shed 3 bases and J shed 4 bases, with 11 bases lying between them. Germline lookup yields CDR1 SGHDN and CDR2 FVKESK. The CDR3 extends over 14 amino acids. CDR3 amino acids: CASSQNIQADTQYF. The CDR3, as DNA: TGTGCCAGCAGCCAGAATATTCAGGCAGATACGCAGTATTTT. Full variable domain (missing parts from reference TRBV14 and TRBJ2-3): EAGVTQFPSHSVIEKGQTVTLRCDPISGHDNLYWYRRVMGKEIKFLLHFVKESKQDESGMPNNRFLAERTGGTYSTLKVQPAELEDSGVYFCASSQNIQADTQYFGPGTRLTVL.

As for this clonotype: A single base separates this from a much larger clone, so it may be a read error. The chain couples TRBV7-9 to TRBJ1-2; 9 bases fit TRBD1. Germline V gives CDR1 SEHNR, CDR2 FQNEAQ (reference sequence). This CDR3 is 17 amino acids long. CDR3 in amino acids: CANSSLVGGQGFRGYTF. CDR3 DNA sequence: TGTGCCAACAGCTCCCTTGTAGGGGGACAGGGATTTCGTGGCTACACCTTC. The full variable domain, in which reference TRBV7-9 and TRBJ1-2 provide the parts outside the CDR3, is DTGVSQNPRHKITKRGQNVTFRCDPISEHNRLYWYRQTLGQGPEFLTYFQNEAQLEKSRLLSDRFSAERPKGSFSTLEIQRTEQGDSAMYLCANSSLVGGQGFRGYTFGSGTRLTVV.

The V and J genes are TRBV4-2 and TRBJ1-2; 7 bases align to TRBD1. V lost 4 bases, J lost 0 bases, and 8 bases stayed unmatched. Germline V gives CDR1 LGHNA, CDR2 YNFKEQ. The CDR3 sequence is 16 residues long. In DNA, the CDR3 is TGTGCCAGCAGCCTAGAGGGGACAGCCGCTAACTATGGCTACACCTTC. It specifies CASSLEGTAANYGYTF.

This sequence joins TRBV2 and TRBJ1-1; unclear D gene. V lost 6 bases to trimming and J lost 4 bases, with 9 bases between them. This CDR3 region has 12 residues. Germline V gene lookup returns CDR1 SNHLY and CDR2 FYNNEI. This CDR3 reads CASRGLSTEAFF. For the CDR3, the DNA is TGTGCCAGCAGGGGCTTGAGCACTGAAGCTTTCTTT. The full variable domain, its missing parts supplied by reference TRBV2 and TRBJ1-1, is EPEVTQTPSHQVTQMGQEVILRCVPISNHLYFYWYRQILGQKVEFLVSFYNNEISEKSEIFDDQFSVERPDGSNFTLKIRSTKLEDSAMYFCASRGLSTEAFFGQGTRLTVV.

The sample holds a few counts of this clonotype. The V call is TRBV12-3 or TRBV12-4, the J call TRBJ2-1, with 7 bases matching TRBD2. V lost 6 bases and J lost 8; bases outside the gene matches: 10. The length of the CDR3 is 14 residues. This CDR3 is CASSPLRGEDEQFF. The CDR3 DNA sequence: TGTGCCAGCAGCCCGCTTCGGGGGGAGGATGAGCAGTTCTTC.

CDR3 coding DNA: TGTGCCAGCAGTTTAGTCGACATAAACACCATATATTTT. This codes for CASSLVDINTIYF. The chain links TRBV28 to TRBJ1-3; D gene ambiguous. Trimming cost V 2 bases and J 6 bases, with 8 bases left between them. CDR3 length: 13 residues. Germline CDR1 MDHEN, CDR2 SYDVKM.

This clonotype has just one count. The gene calls are TRBV20-1 and TRBJ1-4, with a weak D call TRBD1 (6 bases). CDR3 size: 14 residues. Trimming pared 6 bases from V and 8 bases from J, leaving 19 bases between. CDR1 is DFQATT, CDR2 SNEGSKA, per germline (reference sequence). Written as DNA, the CDR3 is TGCAGTGCCCTTCTGTCAGGGGTAGGGGAAAAACTGTTTTTT. Its translation is CSALLSGVGEKLFF.

The CDR3 here is CASRTGQHNEQYF. CDR3 bases: TGTGCCAGCAGGACGGGACAGCACAATGAGCAGTACTTC. The chain has TRBV10-3 and TRBJ2-1; the match to TRBD1 covers 7 bases. Near its end, the DNA agrees better with TRBJ2-7, so the J call may be wrong. The CDR3 covers 13 residues. Germline V CDR1 and CDR2: ENHRY, SYGVKD.

This clonotype was detected a few times. The rearrangement links TRBV27 to TRBJ1-4, with 7 positions matching TRBD1. This CDR3 spans 14 amino acids. V shed 4 bases and J 6 bases; nucleotides not matched to a gene: 5. Germline CDR1 is MNHEY and CDR2 is SMNVEV (reference sequence). The CDR3 loop reads CASSSRDRYEKLFF. CDR3 nucleotide sequence: TGTGCCAGCAGTTCCCGGGACAGATATGAAAAACTGTTTTTT. The variable domain in full, completed from reference TRBV27 and TRBJ1-4, reads EAQVTQNPRYLITVTGKKLTVTCSQNMNHEYMSWYRQDPGLGLRQIYYSMNVEVTDKGDVPEGYKVSRKEKRNFPLILESPSPNQTSLYFCASSSRDRYEKLFFGSGTQLSVL.

This clonotype occurred many times. The rearrangement joins TRBV29-1 to TRBJ1-2; D call uncertain. CDR1 and CDR2 (germline): SQVTM, ANQGSEA. The V end lost 5 bases, the J end lost 8 bases, and 15 bases lay between the germline ends. CDR3 length equals 12 residues. CDR3 loop: CSVKDGAIGYTF. DNA for the CDR3: TGCAGCGTTAAGGACGGAGCTATAGGCTACACCTTC. The full variable domain, with the rest looked up from reference TRBV29-1 and TRBJ1-2, is SAVISQKPSRDICQRGTSLTIQCQVDSQVTMMFWYRQQPGQSLTLIATANQGSEATYESGFVIDKFPISRPNLTFSTLTVSNMSPEDSSIYLCSVKDGAIGYTFGSGTRLTVV.

This clonotype occurred a few times. The rearrangement links TRBV5-1 to TRBJ1-1; D may be TRBD1 (6 bases). The CDR3 covers 14 residues. In germline, CDR1 is SGHRS, CDR2 YFSETQ. Trimming stripped 4 bases from V and 0 bases from J, with 10 bases between. In nucleotides, the CDR3 is TGCGCCAGCAGCCCAGGGGTGGTGAACACTGAAGCTTTCTTT. It specifies CASSPGVVNTEAFF.

The J gene is TRBJ2-7, the V gene TRBV29-1; 7 bases agree with TRBD1. This CDR3 has 15 amino acids. With 6 bases clipped from V and 2 bases from J, the junction kept 13 bases outside the gene matches. The germline gives CDR1 SQVTM, CDR2 ANQGSEA. The CDR3 sequence is CSVADTGQPTYEQYF. The DNA of the CDR3 is TGCAGCGTCGCCGATACGGGACAGCCGACCTACGAGCAGTACTTC.

The chain recombines TRBV2 with TRBJ1-4, with 7 bases aligning to TRBD1. The CDR3 runs to 14 residues. The trim removed 6 bases at V and 7 bases at J, leaving 8 bases unmatched. The germline V gene encodes CDR1 SNHLY and CDR2 FYNNEI. The CDR3 nucleotides read TGTGCCAGCAGCCTACAGGGGTTCGGTGAAAAACTGTTTTTT. As protein: CASSLQGFGEKLFF.

The table lists this clonotype with a few counts. The chain couples TRBV20-1 to TRBJ2-1, with 10 bases fitting TRBD2. V shed 6 bases, J shed 7 bases, and the junction held 9 bases outside the gene matches. Germline CDR1 is DFQATT and CDR2 is SNEGSKA (reference sequence). The CDR3 length is 14 residues. The DNA of the CDR3 is TGCAGTGCCCAGGCGGCACTAGCGGGGAATGAGCAGTTCTTC. Amino acids: CSAQAALAGNEQFF.

This clonotype was seen a few times. V usage is TRBV12-3 or TRBV12-4 and J usage is TRBJ2-1; 7 nucleotides agree with TRBD1. The trim removed 3 bases at V and 4 bases at J, leaving 15 bases unmatched. The CDR3 consists of 18 residues. In DNA, the CDR3 is TGTGCCAGCAGTTTCGGACAGGTCCACGAGGTCCATTACAATGAGCAGTTCTTC. As protein: CASSFGQVHEVHYNEQFF.

This chain links TRBV20-1 with TRBJ1-2, with TRBD1 matching over 10 bases. The CDR3 is 14 residues long. Per germline, CDR1 DFQATT and CDR2 SNEGSKA (reference sequence). Unmatched junction bases numbered 5, after V lost 2 bases and J lost 5 bases. Here the CDR3 DNA reads TGCAGTGCTAGAATGGGACAGGGGTTGTATGGCTACACCTTC. This gives the protein CSARMGQGLYGYTF.

In DNA form, the CDR3 reads TGTGCCAGCAGAAACGACGGGAATCAGCCCCAGCATTTT. Its protein product is CASRNDGNQPQHF. This rearrangement joins TRBV6-2 or TRBV6-3 to TRBJ1-5, with D uncertain. The ends were cut back, 6 bases at V and 4 bases at J, with 10 bases in the middle. This CDR3 spans 13 amino acids. The germline V gene encodes CDR1 MNHEY and CDR2 SVGEGT.

This chain uses TRBV5-1 with TRBJ1-1; 7 bases fit TRBD1. Germline values: CDR1 SGHRS, CDR2 YFSETQ. Trimming cost V 1 base and J 4 bases; bases outside gene matches: 4. The CDR3 has 14 amino acids. Here the CDR3 DNA reads TGCGCCAGCAGCTTGCAACAGGGGCCCACTGAAGCTTTCTTT. Protein sequence: CASSLQQGPTEAFF.